Each of the 30 T cell receptor beta chains below was sequenced from the same sample in a study of CD8 T cells in ankylosing spondylitis. TCRdb re-called the 5' RACE reads with MiXCR, one entry per CDR3 protein. Among a few hundred thousand distinct CDR3 sequences listed, roughly 20% were seen once. The specimen was blood, either unsorted or a sorted T cell fraction (not recorded which). These receptors were obtained from a male donor with ankylosing spondylitis or in good health (not recorded which).

This clonotype has a handful of counts. The rearrangement joins TRBV27 to TRBJ2-7; 7 nucleotides line up with TRBD2. V gave up 4 bases and J gave up 3 bases; unmatched junction bases: 6. This CDR3 comprises 14 residues. Per the germline V gene, CDR1 is MNHEY and CDR2 is SMNVEV (reference sequence). CDR3 sequence reads: CASSYQGGFYEQYF. Written as DNA, the CDR3 is TGTGCCAGCAGTTATCAGGGAGGGTTCTACGAGCAGTACTTC.

The V gene is TRBV13, the J gene TRBJ2-2; 8 bases agree with TRBD1. Per germline, CDR1 PRHDT and CDR2 FYEKMQ (reference sequence). The junction had 5 bases not matched to a gene; V was cut back by 0 bases and J by 5 bases. CDR3 length: 16 amino acids. The CDR3 is CASSLGQGAWTGELFF. The CDR3, as DNA: TGTGCCAGCAGCTTAGGGCAGGGGGCCTGGACCGGGGAGCTGTTTTTT.

The rearrangement joins TRBV9 to TRBJ2-7; no clear D. The V end lost 4 bases, the J end lost 5 bases, and 16 bases lay between the germline ends. CDR1 and CDR2 from the germline V gene are SGDLS and YYNGEE. The CDR3 has 14 residues. This CDR3 is CASSSAYSADEQYF. DNA for the CDR3: TGTGCCAGCAGCTCAGCGTATTCCGCGGACGAGCAGTACTTC.

The chain links TRBV29-1 to TRBJ2-5, with 8 bases identical to TRBD1. The V and J ends lost 0 bases and 3 bases, in that order; junction bases with no gene match: 18. The CDR3 spans 19 residues. CDR1 is SQVTM and CDR2 is ANQGSEA in the germline V gene. The CDR3 nucleotides are TGCAGCGTTGAAGATTACAGTCCGGGACAGGAGATCCCCAAAGAGACCCAGTACTTC. This gives the protein CSVEDYSPGQEIPKETQYF.

This clonotype showed up just a few times. This sequence joins TRBV7-9 and TRBJ1-3; D remains unclear. The germline V and J ends were trimmed by 2 bases and 0 bases, with 8 bases remaining between them. CDR1 is SEHNR, CDR2 FQNEAQ, per germline (reference sequence). The CDR3 runs to 15 residues. The CDR3 DNA sequence: TGTGCCAGCAGCTTAATTGAGGGCTCTGGAAACACCATATATTTT. This codes for CASSLIEGSGNTIYF.

In this sample, this clonotype turned up a few times. The J gene is TRBJ1-1, the V gene TRBV12-3 or TRBV12-4; D is ambiguous. This CDR3 has 14 amino acids. Trimming cost V 1 base and J 0 bases, with 6 bases left between them. The CDR3 nucleotides are TGTGCCAGCAGTTTAGATGGTATGAACACTGAAGCTTTCTTT. This sequence encodes CASSLDGMNTEAFF.

Ten or more counts support this clonotype. The genes are TRBV6-5 and TRBJ1-1; D remains unclear. CDR1 is MNHEY and CDR2 is SVGAGI in the germline V gene. CDR3 length: 14 residues. V lost 2 bases, J lost 1 base, and 8 bases lay in between. CDR3 nucleotides: TGTGCCAGCAGTTACCGGACTGAGAACACTGAAGCTTTCTTT. Translation gives CASSYRTENTEAFF.

V is TRBV28 and J is TRBJ2-4; 7 bases line up with TRBD1. This CDR3 region has 16 residues. The ends lost 5 bases at V and 0 bases at J; junction bases unmatched: 7. Germline V gene data show CDR1 as MDHEN and CDR2 as SYDVKM. DNA for the CDR3: TGTGCCAGCAGTCCCGGGACAGAGCTAGCCAAAAACATTCAGTACTTC. Translated, it gives CASSPGTELAKNIQYF.

The V and J genes are TRBV7-2 and TRBJ2-5; 8 positions match TRBD2. Germline CDR1 and CDR2: SGHTA and FQGNSA. The junction had 16 bases not matched to a gene; V was cut back by 10 bases and J by 6 bases. The CDR3 totals 15 residues. CDR3 DNA sequence: TGTGCCACCGGGAGGGGGAGGGACCCAAAGAAGACCCAGTACTTC. Its translation: CATGRGRDPKKTQYF. Using reference TRBV7-2 and TRBJ2-5 for the parts outside the CDR3, the full variable domain is GAGVSQSPSNKVTEKGKDVELRCDPISGHTALYWYRQSLGQGLEFLIYFQGNSAPDKSGLPSDRFSAERTGGSVSTLTIQRTQQEDSAVYLCATGRGRDPKKTQYFGPGTRLLVL.

This chain connects TRBV19 to TRBJ2-2; D uncertain. CDR1 and CDR2 (germline): LNHDA, SQIVND (reference sequence). V was shortened by 7 bases and J by 4 bases, with 4 bases between the two germline ends. This CDR3 has 11 residues. DNA for the CDR3: TGTGCCAGTACGGCCACCGGGGAGCTGTTTTTT. The encoded protein is CASTATGELFF.

The chain recombines TRBV12-3 or TRBV12-4 with TRBJ1-1; D is perhaps TRBD1 (5 bases). V lost 6 bases, J lost 3 bases, and 17 bases lay in between. The CDR3 sequence is 15 residues long. CDR3 protein: CASSDSGWGDTEAFF. CDR3 DNA sequence: TGTGCCAGCAGCGATTCAGGGTGGGGGGACACTGAAGCTTTCTTT.

In DNA form, the CDR3 reads TGTGCCAGCAGCTCTTTACAGGGAGTTGACTACGAGCAGTACTTC. Residues: CASSSLQGVDYEQYF. This rearrangement joins TRBV7-9 to TRBJ2-7; D is perhaps TRBD1 (6 bases). This CDR3 spans 15 amino acids. Trimming took off 4 bases at V and 3 bases at J, with 16 bases between the two ends. Germline V CDR1 and CDR2: SEHNR, FQNEAQ (reference sequence).

This clonotype has ten or more counts. The rearrangement joins TRBV27 to TRBJ2-2; D gene ambiguous. The V gene's germline CDR1 is MNHEY and CDR2 SMNVEV (reference sequence). This CDR3 has 13 amino acids. With 4 bases removed from V and 6 bases from J, the gap between germline ends came to 9 bases. The DNA of the CDR3 is TGTGCCAGCAGTTCGACCACAGCCGGGGAGCTGTTTTTT. This codes for CASSSTTAGELFF.

This clonotype was counted a few times. This chain links TRBV29-1 with TRBJ2-2; the D is unclear. The CDR3 runs to 12 residues. Germline CDR1 is SQVTM and CDR2 is ANQGSEA. V lost 7 bases to trimming and J lost 3 bases, with 9 bases between them. CDR3 in DNA: TGCAGCGGCCGGCAGTACACCGGGGAGCTGTTTTTT. Amino acids: CSGRQYTGELFF.

The rearrangement uses TRBV6-1 and TRBJ2-1; possibly TRBD2 for D (5 bases). The CDR3 sequence is 12 residues long. Trimming removed 6 bases at V and 7 bases at J, with 10 bases between. Germline loops: CDR1 MNHNS, CDR2 SASEGT. CDR3 nucleotide sequence: TGTGCCAGCAGGGGAAGGGAGAATGAGCAGTTCTTC. It translates to CASRGRENEQFF.

This clonotype was detected only a few times. The chain couples TRBV20-1 to TRBJ2-7; D might be TRBD1 (6 bases). The CDR3 sequence is 16 residues long. Trimming shortened V by 0 bases and J by 0 bases, and 15 bases separated the two germline ends. Germline lookup yields CDR1 DFQATT and CDR2 SNEGSKA (reference sequence). The CDR3: CSARDYMTGSSYEQYF. CDR3 DNA: TGCAGTGCTAGAGATTATATGACAGGTTCCTCCTACGAGCAGTACTTC.

The rearrangement links TRBV12-3 or TRBV12-4 to TRBJ2-7; possibly TRBD2 for D (6 bases). This CDR3 contains 14 residues. The ends were cut back, 6 bases at V and 4 bases at J, with 16 bases in the middle. CDR3 in amino acids: CASSPIPGTYEQYF. The CDR3 DNA is TGTGCCAGCAGCCCTATCCCAGGGACTTACGAGCAGTACTTC.

The chain carries TRBV20-1 and TRBJ2-7; D remains ambiguous. The V and J ends lost 3 bases and 2 bases respectively, with 11 bases between them. CDR3 length: 13 amino acids. Germline loops: CDR1 DFQATT, CDR2 SNEGSKA (reference sequence). For the CDR3, the DNA is TGCAGTGCTAGCCAGCAGGATCCCTACGAGCAGTACTTC. Protein product: CSASQQDPYEQYF.

This clonotype was seen a few times. V is TRBV7-2 and J is TRBJ2-7, with a weak D call TRBD1 (5 bases). Trimming took off 3 bases at V and 3 bases at J, with 9 bases between the two ends. The CDR3 loop spans 13 amino acids. Germline CDR1 SGHTA, CDR2 FQGNSA. The CDR3 nucleotides read TGTGCCAGCAGCTTCTTCCAGGGCTACGAGCAGTACTTC. This gives the protein CASSFFQGYEQYF.

In this sample, this clonotype turned up many times. The chain uses TRBV12-3 or TRBV12-4 and TRBJ1-1, with D perhaps TRBD1 (5 bases). The CDR3 extends over 14 amino acids. The V gene lost 6 bases and the J gene lost 3 bases, with 14 bases spanning the gap. The CDR3 region has the DNA TGTGCCAGCAGCCTAAGTATGGGGGACACTGAAGCTTTCTTT. It encodes CASSLSMGDTEAFF.

The chain employs TRBV20-1 and TRBJ2-7; D not certain. CDR1 and CDR2 from the germline V gene are DFQATT and SNEGSKA (reference sequence). Deletions cut 1 base from V and 3 bases from J, with 7 bases between. The length of the CDR3 is 12 residues. The CDR3 spells CSARAQFYEQYF. The CDR3 DNA follows: TGCAGTGCTAGAGCGCAATTCTACGAGCAGTACTTC.

The gene calls are TRBV12-3 or TRBV12-4 and TRBJ2-7; D ambiguous. The CDR3 is 13 amino acids. V was shortened by 2 bases and J by 2 bases, with 7 bases between the two germline ends. The CDR3 loop is CASSLQTPYEQYF. DNA for the CDR3: TGTGCCAGCAGTTTACAGACCCCCTACGAGCAGTACTTC.

There are a few counts of this clonotype. The chain uses TRBV7-9 and TRBJ2-7, with TRBD2 matching over 11 bases. The CDR3 runs 14 residues. Germline lookup yields CDR1 SEHNR and CDR2 FQNEAQ (reference sequence). Trimming at V came to 4 bases and at J to 3 bases, leaving 2 bases not matched to a gene. The CDR3 bases are TGTGCCAGCAGCTCGGGGACTAGCGGCTACGAGCAGTACTTC. This sequence encodes CASSSGTSGYEQYF.

This clonotype occurred a few times. CDR3 in amino acids: CASSFDRSSGTSGSSSTDTQYF. The CDR3 nucleotides read TGTGCCAGCAGTTTTGATAGGAGTAGCGGGACTAGCGGTTCCTCTAGCACAGATACGCAGTATTTT. The chain carries TRBV28 and TRBJ2-3; 11 bases line up with TRBD2. The CDR3 has 22 amino acids. Losses at the gene ends were 3 bases for V and 0 bases for J; bases not matched to a gene: 20. From germline, CDR1 is MDHEN and CDR2 SYDVKM. The full variable domain, completed using reference TRBV28 and TRBJ2-3, is DVKVTQSSRYLVKRTGEKVFLECVQDMDHENMFWYRQDPGLGLRLIYFSYDVKMKEKGDIPEGYSVSREKKERFSLILESASTNQTSMYLCASSFDRSSGTSGSSSTDTQYFGPGTRLTVL.

The chain recombines TRBV6-1 with TRBJ2-3; D perhaps matches TRBD1 (7 bases). V was shortened by 8 bases and J by 4 bases, with 22 bases between the two germline ends. Germline values: CDR1 MNHNS, CDR2 SASEGT. The CDR3 extends over 16 amino acids. The DNA of the CDR3 is TGTGCCAGCCATATACAGGGGCCTTGGGGGGCAGATACGCAGTATTTT. Residues: CASHIQGPWGADTQYF.

This clonotype occurred once. The chain has TRBV12-3 or TRBV12-4 and TRBJ2-1; 10 bases are shared with TRBD2. With V trimmed by 3 bases and J by 3 bases, 5 bases remained unmatched. The CDR3 is made up of 16 amino acids. CDR3 nucleotides: TGTGCCAGCAGTTTGGGCCTAGCGGGGGACTACAATGAGCAGTTCTTC. Translated: CASSLGLAGDYNEQFF.

The CDR3 DNA sequence: TGTGCCAGCAGCTCCCGGGACAGGGTAGGGGAGACCCAGTACTTC. It encodes CASSSRDRVGETQYF. The rearrangement uses TRBV9 and TRBJ2-5, with 9 bases fitting TRBD1. The germline V gene has CDR1 SGDLS and CDR2 YYNGEE. The CDR3 length is 15 residues. The V segment lost 4 bases and the J segment 5 bases; nucleotides outside the gene matches: 9. Filled out from reference TRBV9 and TRBJ2-5, the complete variable domain reads DSGVTQTPKHLITATGQRVTLRCSPRSGDLSVYWYQQSLDQGLQFLIQYYNGEERAKGNILERFSAQQFPDLHSELNLSSLELGDSALYFCASSSRDRVGETQYFGPGTRLLVL.

This clonotype was counted between two and nine times. V usage is TRBV20-1 and J usage is TRBJ2-2; TRBD1 is a possible D gene (5 bases). V was cut by 5 bases and J by 7 bases, with 8 bases left in between. This CDR3 contains 11 residues. Looked up from germline, CDR1 is DFQATT and CDR2 is SNEGSKA (reference sequence). The CDR3 bases are TGCAGTGCTTCCAGGGTCGGGGAGCTGTTTTTT. Translation gives CSASRVGELFF.

Only a few counts were recorded for this clonotype. The genes are TRBV12-3 or TRBV12-4 and TRBJ2-3; 8 nucleotides line up with TRBD2. Trimming removed 4 bases from V and 1 base from J; junction bases left unmatched: 7. The CDR3 length is 16 residues. The CDR3 DNA reads TGTGCCAGCAGTTCCCTTAGCGGGGAAGGCACAGATACGCAGTATTTT. This codes for CASSSLSGEGTDTQYF.

The J gene is TRBJ1-5, the V gene TRBV25-1; D is possibly TRBD1 (5 bases). This CDR3 has 12 residues. From germline, CDR1 is MGHDK and CDR2 SYGVNS. V lost 5 bases, J lost 7 bases, and 9 bases lay in between. The CDR3 reads CASSQGVQPQHF. CDR3 in DNA: TGTGCCAGCAGTCAGGGCGTGCAGCCCCAGCATTTT.